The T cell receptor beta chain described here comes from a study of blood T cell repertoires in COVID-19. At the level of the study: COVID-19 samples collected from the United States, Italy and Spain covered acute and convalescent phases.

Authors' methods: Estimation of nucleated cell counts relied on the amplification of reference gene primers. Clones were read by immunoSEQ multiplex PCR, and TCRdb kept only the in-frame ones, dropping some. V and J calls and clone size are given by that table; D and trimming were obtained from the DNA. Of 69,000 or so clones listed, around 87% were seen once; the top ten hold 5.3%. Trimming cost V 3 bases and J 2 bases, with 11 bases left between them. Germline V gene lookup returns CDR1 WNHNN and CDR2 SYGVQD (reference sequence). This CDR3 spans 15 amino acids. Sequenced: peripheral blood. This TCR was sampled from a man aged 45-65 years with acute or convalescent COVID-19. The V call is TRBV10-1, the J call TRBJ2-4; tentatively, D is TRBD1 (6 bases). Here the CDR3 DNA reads TGCGCCAGCAGTGAAGGTACAGGGCCCAAAAACATTCAGTACTTC. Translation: CASSEGTGPKNIQYF.